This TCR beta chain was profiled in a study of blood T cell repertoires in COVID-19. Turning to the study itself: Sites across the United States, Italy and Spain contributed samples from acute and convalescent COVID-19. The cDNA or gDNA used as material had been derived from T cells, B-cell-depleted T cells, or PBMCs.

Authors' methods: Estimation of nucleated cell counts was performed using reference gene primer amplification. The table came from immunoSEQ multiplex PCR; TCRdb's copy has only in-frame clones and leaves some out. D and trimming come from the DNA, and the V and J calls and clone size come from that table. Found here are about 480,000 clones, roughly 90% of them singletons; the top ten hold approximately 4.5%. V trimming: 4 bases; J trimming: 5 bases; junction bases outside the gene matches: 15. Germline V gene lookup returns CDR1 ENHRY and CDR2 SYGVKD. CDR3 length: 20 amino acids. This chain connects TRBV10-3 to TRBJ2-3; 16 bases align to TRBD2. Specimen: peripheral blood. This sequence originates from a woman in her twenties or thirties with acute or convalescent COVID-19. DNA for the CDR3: TGTGCCATCAGTGGGCCGGGACTAGCGGGGGGGCCGAAGTTGAGAGATACGCAGTATTTT. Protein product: CAISGPGLAGGPKLRDTQYF.